The T cell receptor (beta chain) described here comes from a study of cytomegalovirus exposure and HLA in healthy donors. General study findings and limits: The classifier was said to identify cytomegalovirus status with high specificity and sensitivity. Overall, approximately 150 TCR beta chains were annotated as cytomegalovirus-associated. A few chains tied to CMV proved CMV antigen-specific in vitro. Across donors, most TCRs were seen rarely, yet some public ones were widespread.

V dropped 4 bases and J dropped 6; count of bases not matched to a gene: 6. Germline-derived CDR1 and CDR2 are SGHNT and YENEEA. This CDR3 is 14 amino acids long. Concerning this clone: Its target is not known.

The repertoire was sequenced with immunoSEQ multiplex PCR; TCRdb's copy has only in-frame clones and lacks some. The sample consists of 75,000 to 95,000 clones, about 96% of them appearing once. The material sequenced was PBMCs. The chain couples TRBV11-3 to TRBJ2-1; 7 nucleotides align to TRBD1. The clonotype originates from a young man in good health and CMV-seronegative. In DNA form, the CDR3 reads TGTGCCAGCAGCTCCCCGGACAGGTCCAATGAGCAGTTCTTC. Translating gives CASSSPDRSNEQFF.